This TCR beta chain is from a study of neoadjuvant anti-PD-1 for oral cavity cancer. Across the study: Non-progressing patients received a fourth nivolumab dose near day 43, then surgery on days 50-56.

Germline CDR1 LNHDA, CDR2 SQIVND (reference sequence). V was pared by 10 bases and J by 8 bases, with 8 bases of the junction left unmatched. The length of the CDR3 is 12 residues. As regards this clone: What it binds is unknown.

This table comes from immunoSEQ multiplex PCR, and its TCRdb copy is limited to in-frame clones, with some not included. The table shows 18,000 or so clones, with roughly 70% occurring only once. Patients were newly diagnosed with stage II-IVA oral cavity squamous cell carcinoma without prior systemic or radiation treatment. Patients had HPV-negative, locally advanced oral cavity squamous cell carcinoma. Broader study findings: Pretreatment Treg/Th17 ratio correlated inversely with post-treatment tumor clonality.

Sequenced here: PBMCs, sampled before nivolumab (anti-PD-1) treatment. This clonotype was sampled from a person between 40 and 85 years old with oral cavity squamous cell carcinoma. The V gene is TRBV19, the J gene TRBJ1-2, with 9 bases aligning to TRBD1. The CDR3 spells CAIRDREDGYTF. The DNA of the CDR3 is TGTGCCATTAGGGACAGGGAGGACGGCTACACCTTC.